This TCR beta chain is from a study of cytomegalovirus exposure and HLA in healthy donors. J lost 8 bases, V lost 3 bases, and 4 bases had no gene match. Per the germline V gene, CDR1 is KGHSH and CDR2 is LQKENI. CDR3 length: 15 amino acids. On this clone: Its antigen is not identified.

Whole-study results and caveats: A missense DCLRE1C variant was associated with V- and J-gene trimming of TCR beta chains in a later analysis, and an independent cohort replicated the association. A few V segments could not be told apart, such as TRBV6-2 and TRBV6-3, and were left out. HLA-A and HLA-B allele assignments for most subjects were reportedly predicted accurately using TCR beta sequences. Within an earlier analysis, most TCR beta V segments proved productive either about 87% or about 30% of the time.

PCR used 60 Vbeta primers and 13 Jbeta primers. TCRdb keeps only in-frame clones here, not all; method: immunoSEQ multiplex PCR. The table shows some 120,000 clones, with roughly 82% occurring only once. This TCR was recovered from a woman aged 18-29 years in good health and CMV-seronegative. V is TRBV18 and J is TRBJ1-6; 10 bases line up with TRBD1. The sample was PBMCs. This CDR3 is CASSPGTGVDSPLHF. For the CDR3, the DNA is TGTGCCAGCTCACCTGGGACAGGGGTCGATTCACCCCTCCACTTT.